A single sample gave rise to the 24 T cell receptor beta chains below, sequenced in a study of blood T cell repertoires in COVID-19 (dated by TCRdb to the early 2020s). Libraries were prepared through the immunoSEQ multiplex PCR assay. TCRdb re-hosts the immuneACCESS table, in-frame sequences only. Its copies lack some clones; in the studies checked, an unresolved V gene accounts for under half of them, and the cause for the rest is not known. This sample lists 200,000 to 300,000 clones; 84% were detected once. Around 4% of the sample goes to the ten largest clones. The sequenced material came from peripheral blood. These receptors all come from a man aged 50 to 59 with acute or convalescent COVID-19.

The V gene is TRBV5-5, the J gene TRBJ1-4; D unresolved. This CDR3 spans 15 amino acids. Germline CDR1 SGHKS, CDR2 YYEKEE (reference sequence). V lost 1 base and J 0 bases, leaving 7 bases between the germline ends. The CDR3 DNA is TGTGCCAGCAGCTTGTACCCAGCAACTAATGAAAAACTGTTTTTT. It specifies CASSLYPATNEKLFF.

The CDR3 sequence: CASSVQGVGTEAFF. The CDR3 DNA reads as TGTGCCAGCAGCGTACAGGGGGTAGGCACTGAAGCTTTCTTT. The chain uses TRBV7-3 and TRBJ1-1, with 8 nucleotides matching TRBD1. Germline V lookup: CDR1 SGHTA, CDR2 FQGTGA. The CDR3 covers 14 residues. V dropped 5 bases and J dropped 4; count of bases not matched to a gene: 6.

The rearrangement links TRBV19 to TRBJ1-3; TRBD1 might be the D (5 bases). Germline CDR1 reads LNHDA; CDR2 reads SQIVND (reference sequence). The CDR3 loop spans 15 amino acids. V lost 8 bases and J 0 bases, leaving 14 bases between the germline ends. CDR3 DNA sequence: TGTGCCAGTCGCCCTGGGCAGGGCTCTGGAAACACCATATATTTT. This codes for CASRPGQGSGNTIYF.

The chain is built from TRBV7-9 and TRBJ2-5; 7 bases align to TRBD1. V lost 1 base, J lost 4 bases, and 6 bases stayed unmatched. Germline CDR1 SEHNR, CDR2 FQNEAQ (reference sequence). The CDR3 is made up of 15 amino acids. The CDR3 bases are TGTGCCAGCAGCTTAGAGGGACAGCCCGCAGAGACCCAGTACTTC. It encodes CASSLEGQPAETQYF.

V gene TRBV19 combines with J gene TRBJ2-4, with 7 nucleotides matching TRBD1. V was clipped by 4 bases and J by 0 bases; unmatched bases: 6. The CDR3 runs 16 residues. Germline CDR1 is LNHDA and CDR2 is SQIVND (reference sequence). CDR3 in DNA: TGTGCCAGTAGTACAGGGACAGCACAAGCCAAAAACATTCAGTACTTC. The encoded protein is CASSTGTAQAKNIQYF.

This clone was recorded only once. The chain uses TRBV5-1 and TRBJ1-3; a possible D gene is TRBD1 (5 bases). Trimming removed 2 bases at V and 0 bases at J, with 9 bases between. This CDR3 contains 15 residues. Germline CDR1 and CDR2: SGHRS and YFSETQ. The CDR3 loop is CASSFGASSGNTIYF. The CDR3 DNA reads TGCGCCAGCAGCTTTGGGGCCTCCTCTGGAAACACCATATATTTT.

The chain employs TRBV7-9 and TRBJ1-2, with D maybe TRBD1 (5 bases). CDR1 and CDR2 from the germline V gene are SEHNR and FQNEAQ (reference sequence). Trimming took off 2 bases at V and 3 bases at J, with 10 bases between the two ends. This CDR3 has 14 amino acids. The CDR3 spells CASSLQGAYYGYTF. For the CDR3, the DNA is TGTGCCAGCAGCTTACAGGGCGCGTACTATGGCTACACCTTC.

In DNA form, the CDR3 reads TGTGCTAGTGGTTTGCCCCGAGCCGTCTCTGGCTACACCTTC. Protein product: CASGLPRAVSGYTF. The chain has TRBV12-5 and TRBJ1-2, with D hard to call. V lost 2 bases and J 7 bases, leaving 14 bases between the germline ends. Germline V gene lookup returns CDR1 LGHNT and CDR2 FRNRAP. The CDR3 loop spans 14 amino acids.

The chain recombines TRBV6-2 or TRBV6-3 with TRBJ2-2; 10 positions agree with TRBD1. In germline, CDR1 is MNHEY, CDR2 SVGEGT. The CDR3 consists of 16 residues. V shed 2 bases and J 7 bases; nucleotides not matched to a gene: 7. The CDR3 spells CASSYRTWTGGGELFF. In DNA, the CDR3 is TGTGCCAGCAGTTACCGAACCTGGACAGGGGGCGGGGAGCTGTTTTTT.

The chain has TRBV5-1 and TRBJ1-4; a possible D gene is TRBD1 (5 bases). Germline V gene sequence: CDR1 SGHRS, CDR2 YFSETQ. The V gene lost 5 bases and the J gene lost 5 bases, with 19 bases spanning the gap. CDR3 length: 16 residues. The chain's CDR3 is CASRRTGTDVNEKLFF. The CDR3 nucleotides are TGCGCCAGCAGACGAACCGGGACTGACGTCAATGAAAAACTGTTTTTT. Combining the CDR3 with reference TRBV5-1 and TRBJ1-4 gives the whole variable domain KAGVTQTPRYLIKTRGQQVTLSCSPISGHRSVSWYQQTPGQGLQFLFEYFSETQRNKGNFPGRFSGRQFSNSRSEMNVSTLELGDSALYLCASRRTGTDVNEKLFFGSGTQLSVL.

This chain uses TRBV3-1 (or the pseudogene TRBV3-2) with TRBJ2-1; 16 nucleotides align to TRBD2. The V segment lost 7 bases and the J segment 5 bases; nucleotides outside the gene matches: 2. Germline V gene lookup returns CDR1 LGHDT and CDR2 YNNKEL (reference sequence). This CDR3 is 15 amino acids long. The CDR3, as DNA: TGTGCCAGCACCGGGACTAGCGGGGGGGACAATGAGCAGTTCTTC. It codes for CASTGTSGGDNEQFF.

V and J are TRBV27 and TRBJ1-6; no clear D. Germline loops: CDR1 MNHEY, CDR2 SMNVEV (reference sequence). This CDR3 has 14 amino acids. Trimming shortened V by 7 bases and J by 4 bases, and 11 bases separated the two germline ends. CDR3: CASKVEGYNSPLHF. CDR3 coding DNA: TGTGCCAGCAAGGTAGAGGGTTATAATTCACCCCTCCACTTT.

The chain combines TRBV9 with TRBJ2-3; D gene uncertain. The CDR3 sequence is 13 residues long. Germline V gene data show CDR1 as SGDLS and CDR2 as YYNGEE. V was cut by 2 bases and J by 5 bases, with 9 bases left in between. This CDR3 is CASSVGLGDTQYF. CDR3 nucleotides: TGTGCCAGCAGCGTGGGCTTGGGAGATACGCAGTATTTT.

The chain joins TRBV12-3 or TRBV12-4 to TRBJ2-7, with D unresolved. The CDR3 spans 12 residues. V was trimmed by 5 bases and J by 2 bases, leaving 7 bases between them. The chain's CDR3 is CASSPQTYEQYF. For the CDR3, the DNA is TGTGCCAGCAGTCCCCAGACCTACGAGCAGTACTTC.

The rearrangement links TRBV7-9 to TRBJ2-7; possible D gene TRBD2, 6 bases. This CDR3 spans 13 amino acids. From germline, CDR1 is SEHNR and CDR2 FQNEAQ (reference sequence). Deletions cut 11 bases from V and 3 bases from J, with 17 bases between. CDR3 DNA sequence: TGTGCCTCGGTGGGCAGGGAGGACTACGAGCAGTACTTC. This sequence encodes CASVGREDYEQYF.

CDR3 DNA sequence: TGTGCCAGACAGGACAGGGACGGCTACACCTTC. Its translation: CARQDRDGYTF. The chain has TRBV6-4 and TRBJ1-2, with TRBD1 matching 8 bases. This CDR3 is built from 11 residues. Germline CDR1 reads MRHNA; CDR2 reads SNTAGT. The V gene end was trimmed by 9 bases and the J gene end by 8 bases; junction bases not matched to a gene: 5.

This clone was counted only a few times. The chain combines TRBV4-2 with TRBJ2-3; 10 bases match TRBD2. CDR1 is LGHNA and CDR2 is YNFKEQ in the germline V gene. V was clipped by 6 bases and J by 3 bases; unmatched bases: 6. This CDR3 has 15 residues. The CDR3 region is CASRPSGGRTDTQYF. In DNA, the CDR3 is TGTGCCAGCAGACCTAGCGGGGGAAGGACAGATACGCAGTATTTT.

The CDR3 region has the DNA TGTGCCATCAGTGAGCCCTCGGTGGCCAGCAGGGATGAGCAGTTCTTC. It specifies CAISEPSVASRDEQFF. The chain recombines TRBV10-3 with TRBJ2-1; D perhaps matches TRBD1 (5 bases). There are 16 residues in the CDR3. From germline, CDR1 is ENHRY and CDR2 SYGVKD. The V end was cut by 2 bases, the J end by 8 bases, with 19 bases between.

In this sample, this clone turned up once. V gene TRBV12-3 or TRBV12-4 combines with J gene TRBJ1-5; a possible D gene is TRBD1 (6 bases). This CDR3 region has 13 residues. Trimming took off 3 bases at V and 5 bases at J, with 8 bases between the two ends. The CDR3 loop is CASSLDSDQPQHF. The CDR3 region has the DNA TGTGCCAGCAGTTTGGACAGCGATCAGCCCCAGCATTTT.

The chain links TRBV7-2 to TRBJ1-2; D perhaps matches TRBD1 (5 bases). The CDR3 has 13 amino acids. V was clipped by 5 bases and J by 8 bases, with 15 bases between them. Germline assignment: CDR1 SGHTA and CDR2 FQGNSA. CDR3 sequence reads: CASSDVGARGYTF. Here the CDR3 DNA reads TGTGCCAGCAGCGACGTAGGGGCTAGGGGCTACACCTTC.

The CDR3: CASSTQGRGDEQYF. The CDR3 DNA reads as TGTGCCAGTAGCACACAGGGGCGCGGCGACGAGCAGTACTTC. The V and J genes are TRBV19 and TRBJ2-7, with 7 bases fitting TRBD1. The trim removed 6 bases at V and 5 bases at J, leaving 10 bases unmatched. The CDR3 spans 14 residues. Germline V gene lookup returns CDR1 LNHDA and CDR2 SQIVND (reference sequence).

The CDR3 spells CASSLPGLTADEQFF. The CDR3 DNA follows: TGTGCCAGCAGTTTACCGGGACTAACCGCAGATGAGCAGTTCTTC. V and J are TRBV28 and TRBJ2-1; TRBD2 agrees at 7 bases. CDR3 length: 15 residues. The V and J ends lost 2 bases and 8 bases, in that order; junction bases with no gene match: 9. The germline CDR1 and CDR2 sequences are MDHEN and SYDVKM.

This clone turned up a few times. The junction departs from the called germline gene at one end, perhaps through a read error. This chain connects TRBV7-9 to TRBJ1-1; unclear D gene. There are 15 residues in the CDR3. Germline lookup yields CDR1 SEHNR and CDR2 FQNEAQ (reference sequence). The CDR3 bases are TGTGCCAGCAGCTTAGCTTCTCGGTTGAGCACTCAAGCTTTCTTT. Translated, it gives CASSLASRLSTQAFF.

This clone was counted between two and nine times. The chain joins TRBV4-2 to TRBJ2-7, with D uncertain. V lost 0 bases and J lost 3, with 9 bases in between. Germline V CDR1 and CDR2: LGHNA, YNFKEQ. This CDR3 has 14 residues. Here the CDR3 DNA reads TGTGCCAGCAGCCAAGATAACACGGGCTACGAGCAGTACTTC. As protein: CASSQDNTGYEQYF.